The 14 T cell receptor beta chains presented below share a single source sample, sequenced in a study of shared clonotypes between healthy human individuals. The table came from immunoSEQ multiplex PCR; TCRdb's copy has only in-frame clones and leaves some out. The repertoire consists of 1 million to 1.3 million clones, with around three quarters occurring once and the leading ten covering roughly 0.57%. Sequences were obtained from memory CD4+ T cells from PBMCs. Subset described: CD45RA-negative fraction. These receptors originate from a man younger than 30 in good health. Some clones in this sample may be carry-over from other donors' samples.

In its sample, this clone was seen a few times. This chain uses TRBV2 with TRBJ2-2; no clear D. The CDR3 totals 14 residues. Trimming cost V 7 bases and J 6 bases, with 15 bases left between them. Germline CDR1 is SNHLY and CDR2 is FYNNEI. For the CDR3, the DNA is TGTGCCAGCAACCGGCAGGAAAGGGCCGGGGAGCTGTTTTTT. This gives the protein CASNRQERAGELFF.

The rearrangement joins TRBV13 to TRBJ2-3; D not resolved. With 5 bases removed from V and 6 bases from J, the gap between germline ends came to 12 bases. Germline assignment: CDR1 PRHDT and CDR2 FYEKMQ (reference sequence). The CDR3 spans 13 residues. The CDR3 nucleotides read TGTGCCAGCAGCCGAAAACCGGCGGATACGCAGTATTTT. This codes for CASSRKPADTQYF.

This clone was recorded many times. The CDR3 region has the DNA TGTGCCAGCACCCCCGCAGGGGTCATGAACACTGAAGCTTTCTTT. Its protein product is CASTPAGVMNTEAFF. The rearrangement uses TRBV28 and TRBJ1-1, with D perhaps matching TRBD1 (6 bases). Trimming left V 7 bases short and J 0 bases short, with 15 bases between. This CDR3 comprises 15 residues. Germline CDR1 MDHEN, CDR2 SYDVKM.

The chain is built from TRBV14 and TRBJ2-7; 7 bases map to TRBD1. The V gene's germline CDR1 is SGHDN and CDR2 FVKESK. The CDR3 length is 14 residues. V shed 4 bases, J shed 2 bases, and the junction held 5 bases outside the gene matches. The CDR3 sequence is CASSRARGPYEQYF. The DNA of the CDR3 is TGTGCCAGCAGCCGAGCTAGGGGGCCCTACGAGCAGTACTTC.

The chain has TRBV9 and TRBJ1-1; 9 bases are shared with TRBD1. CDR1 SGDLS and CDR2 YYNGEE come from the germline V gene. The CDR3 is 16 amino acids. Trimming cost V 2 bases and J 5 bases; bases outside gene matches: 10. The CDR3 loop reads CASSVEPNRGLTEAFF. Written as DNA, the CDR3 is TGTGCCAGCAGCGTGGAACCTAACAGGGGGCTTACTGAAGCTTTCTTT.

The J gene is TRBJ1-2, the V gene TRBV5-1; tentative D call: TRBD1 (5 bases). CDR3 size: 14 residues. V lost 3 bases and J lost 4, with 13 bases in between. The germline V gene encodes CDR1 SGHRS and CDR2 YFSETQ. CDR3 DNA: TGCGCCAGCAGCTCCTCGACAGTCCTCTATGGCTACACCTTC. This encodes CASSSSTVLYGYTF.

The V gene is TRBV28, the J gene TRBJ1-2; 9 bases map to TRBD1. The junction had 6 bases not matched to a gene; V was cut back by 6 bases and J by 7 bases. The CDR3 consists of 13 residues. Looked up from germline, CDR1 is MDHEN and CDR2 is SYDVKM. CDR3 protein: CASRPQGASGYTF. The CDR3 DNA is TGTGCCAGCAGGCCACAGGGGGCGAGTGGCTACACCTTC.

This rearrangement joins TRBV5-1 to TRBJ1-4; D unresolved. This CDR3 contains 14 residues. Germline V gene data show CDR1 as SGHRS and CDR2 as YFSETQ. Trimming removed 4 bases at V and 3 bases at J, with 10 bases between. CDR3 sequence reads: CASSHSLSNEKLFF. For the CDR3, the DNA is TGCGCCAGCAGCCACAGTCTCTCTAATGAAAAACTGTTTTTT.

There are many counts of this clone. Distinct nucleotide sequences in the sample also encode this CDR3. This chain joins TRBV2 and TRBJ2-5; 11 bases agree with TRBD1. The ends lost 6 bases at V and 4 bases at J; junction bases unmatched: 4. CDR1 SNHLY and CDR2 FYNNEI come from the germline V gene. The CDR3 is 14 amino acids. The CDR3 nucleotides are TGTGCCAGCAGCGCCGGGACAGGGGGAGAGACCCAGTACTTC. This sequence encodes CASSAGTGGETQYF.

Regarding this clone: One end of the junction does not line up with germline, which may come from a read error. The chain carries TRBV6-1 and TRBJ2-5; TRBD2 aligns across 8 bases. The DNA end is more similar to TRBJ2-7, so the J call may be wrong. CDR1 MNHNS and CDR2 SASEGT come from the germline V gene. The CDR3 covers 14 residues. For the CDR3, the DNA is TGTACCAGCGGAGCGGGAGTGAACTCCTACGAGCAGTACTTC. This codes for CTSGAGVNSYEQYF.

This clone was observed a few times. The DNA of the CDR3 is TGTGCCATCAGTCTAAGGGCCAGGATGAATCAGCCCCAGCATTTT. Translated: CAISLRARMNQPQHF. The rearrangement uses TRBV10-3 and TRBJ1-5, with D hard to call. The CDR3 has 15 amino acids. V lost 5 bases and J 4 bases, leaving 15 bases between the germline ends. Germline V gene lookup returns CDR1 ENHRY and CDR2 SYGVKD.

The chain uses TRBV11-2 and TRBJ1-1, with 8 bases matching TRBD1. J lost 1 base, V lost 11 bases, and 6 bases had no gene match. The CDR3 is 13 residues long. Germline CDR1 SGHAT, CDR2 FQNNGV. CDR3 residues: CAARTGPNTEAFF. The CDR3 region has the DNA TGTGCCGCTAGGACAGGGCCGAACACTGAAGCTTTCTTT. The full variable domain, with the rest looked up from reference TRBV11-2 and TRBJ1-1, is EAGVAQSPRYKIIEKRQSVAFWCNPISGHATLYWYQQILGQGPKLLIQFQNNGVVDDSQLPKDRFSAERLKGVDSTLKIQPAKLEDSAVYLCAARTGPNTEAFFGQGTRLTVV.

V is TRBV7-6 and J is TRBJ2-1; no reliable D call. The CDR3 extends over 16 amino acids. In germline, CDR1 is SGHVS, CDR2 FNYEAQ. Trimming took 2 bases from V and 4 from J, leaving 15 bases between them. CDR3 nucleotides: TGTGCCAGCAGCTTAATCTTGGGCAGAGATTACAATGAGCAGTTCTTC. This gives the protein CASSLILGRDYNEQFF.

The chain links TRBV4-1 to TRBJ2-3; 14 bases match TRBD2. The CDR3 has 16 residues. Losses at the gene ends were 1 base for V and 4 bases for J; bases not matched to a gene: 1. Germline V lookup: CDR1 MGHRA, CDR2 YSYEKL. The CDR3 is CASSQGGLAGADTQYF. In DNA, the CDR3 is TGCGCCAGCAGCCAAGGGGGACTAGCGGGAGCAGATACGCAGTATTTT.